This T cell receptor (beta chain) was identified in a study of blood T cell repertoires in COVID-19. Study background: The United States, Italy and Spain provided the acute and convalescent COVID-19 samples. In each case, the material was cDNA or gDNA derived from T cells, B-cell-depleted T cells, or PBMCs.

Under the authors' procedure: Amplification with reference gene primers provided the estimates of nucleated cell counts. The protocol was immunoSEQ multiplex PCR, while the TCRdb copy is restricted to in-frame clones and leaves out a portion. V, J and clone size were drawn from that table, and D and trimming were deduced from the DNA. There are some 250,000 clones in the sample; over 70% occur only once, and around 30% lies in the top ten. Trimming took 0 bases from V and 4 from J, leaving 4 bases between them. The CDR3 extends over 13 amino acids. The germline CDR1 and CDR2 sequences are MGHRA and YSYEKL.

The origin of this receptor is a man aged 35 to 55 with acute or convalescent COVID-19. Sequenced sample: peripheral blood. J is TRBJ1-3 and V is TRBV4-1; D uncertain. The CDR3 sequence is CASSQDRGNTIYF. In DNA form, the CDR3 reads TGCGCCAGCAGCCAAGATCGGGGAAACACCATATATTTT.